This is a list of T cell receptor beta chains from one sample in a study of blood T cell repertoires in COVID-19. The table came from immunoSEQ multiplex PCR; TCRdb's copy has only in-frame clones and leaves some out. Of around 250,000 clones in the sample, 85% to 95% are singletons; the top ten hold around 2.8%. Sequences were obtained from PBMCs or T cells enriched from blood (not recorded which). The receptors come from a man in his forties who had been exposed to COVID-19. The CDR3 runs from the conserved cysteine through the conserved F or W. A D gene is named only where the DNA matches it firmly.

J gene: TRBJ2-7; D gene: TRBD2; V gene: TRBV5-4; CDR3 protein: CASSLYQREQKEQYF
J gene: TRBJ2-1; D gene: -; V gene: TRBV2; CDR3 protein: CASSLNEQFF
J gene: TRBJ2-7; D gene: -; V gene: TRBV14; CDR3 protein: CASSQDTDEQYF
J gene: TRBJ2-3; D gene: -; V gene: TRBV4-2; CDR3 protein: CASSQDFIGSPSTDTQYF
J gene: TRBJ2-7; D gene: -; V gene: TRBV6-2/TRBV6-3; CDR3 protein: CASSYSAGSYEQYF
J gene: TRBJ2-5; D gene: TRBD1; V gene: TRBV24-1; CDR3 protein: CATSDPAQGQGVRETQYF
J gene: TRBJ2-5; D gene: -; V gene: TRBV18; CDR3 protein: CASSPPAGLETQYF
J gene: TRBJ1-1; D gene: -; V gene: TRBV2; CDR3 protein: CASSEMESTEAFF
J gene: TRBJ2-5; D gene: -; V gene: TRBV3-1/TRBV3-2; CDR3 protein: CASSQGFFGSSETQYF
J gene: TRBJ2-2; D gene: -; V gene: TRBV9; CDR3 protein: CASSVRGGNTGELFF
J gene: TRBJ1-5; D gene: TRBD1; V gene: TRBV30; CDR3 protein: CAWSSGTGIDSNQPQHF
J gene: TRBJ2-7; D gene: TRBD2; V gene: TRBV19; CDR3 protein: CASSMKRDVPYEQYF